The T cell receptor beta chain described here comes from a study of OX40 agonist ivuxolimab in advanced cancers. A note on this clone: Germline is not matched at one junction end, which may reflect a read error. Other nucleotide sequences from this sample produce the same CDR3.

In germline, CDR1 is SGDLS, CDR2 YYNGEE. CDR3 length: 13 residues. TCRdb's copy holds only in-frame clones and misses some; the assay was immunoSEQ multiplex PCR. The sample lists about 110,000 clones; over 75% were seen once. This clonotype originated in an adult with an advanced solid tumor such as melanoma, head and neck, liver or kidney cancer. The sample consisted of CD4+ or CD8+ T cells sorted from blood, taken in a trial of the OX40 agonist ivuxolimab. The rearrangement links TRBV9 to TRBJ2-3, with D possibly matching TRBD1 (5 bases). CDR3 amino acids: CASSVGTTDTQYF. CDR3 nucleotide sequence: TGTGCCAGCAGCGTAGGGACGACAGATACACAGTATTTT.